This T cell receptor beta chain was sequenced during a study of blood T cells in healthy people across ages (dated by TCRdb to about 2015). Turning to the overall study: Template switching captured roughly one uniquely barcoded TCR beta cDNA molecule per two T cells in model experiments. To track age-related changes in TCR beta repertoire diversity, the study relied on deep sequencing normalized with unique cDNA molecular identifiers. The donors were divided into four age groups: young (average around 15 years), middle-aged (around 41), aged (roughly 60) and long-lived (about 80). To avoid experimental bias, donors of different ages were distributed randomly across sequencing lanes. Two additional independent replicas of 1 million unique cDNA reads from the same blood draw were analyzed for two donors (one aged 18 to 29 and one aged 80 or older). Overall study outcomes, separate from this receptor: Observed TCR beta diversity per million T cells fell roughly linearly with age, and a significant reduction was already apparent by age around 40. Estimates of total diversity based on one million sequenced T cells were considered lower bounds and underestimates. Bulk unsorted PBMC profiling prevented conclusive comparison of naive and antigen-experienced compartments. The CMV infection status of donors was not known, potentially confounding age-related changes in expanded clonotypes. The percentage of naive T cells measured by flow cytometry correlated strongly with observed TCR beta diversity. The long-lived group showed more naive CD4+ T cells, fewer expanded clones and increased TCR diversity than the aged group, suggesting age selection.

Receptor libraries were prepared by 5' RACE. Sequencer: Illumina HiSeq 2500. The second PCR ran for about 6 to 12 cycles and used a J-beta primer mix along with a sample-barcoded 5' primer. A template-switch 5' adaptor carrying 12 random nucleotides introduced a unique molecular identifier onto each TCR beta cDNA molecule. Each sample yielded at least 2.5 million CDR3-containing paired-end reads. First-strand cDNA synthesis was performed from all RNA using the Mint cDNA synthesis kit, with priming by a TRBC-specific oligonucleotide. Following uracil-DNA glycosylase treatment, a first 18-cycle PCR with universal primers M1SS and BC2_uni_R was performed on all cDNA. The source study handled its data this way. Normalization of each sample was performed by random selection of 1 million high-quality reads, each carrying a distinct molecular identifier. Reads with shared molecular identifiers were discarded instead of being binned into consensus sequences. MiTCR, set to a Q25 quality threshold and the strictest error-elimination algorithm, was used for CDR3 identification, clonotype clustering and error correction. A nonparametric unseen species model with Euler transformation was used to estimate a lower bound on total TCR beta diversity. TCRdb reprocessing: public reads trimmed at Q25 with fastp, clones called with MiXCR, in-frame beta chains kept. For every CDR3 protein sequence, its rows merge into one entry that carries the most common genes and DNA. The V and J calls and clone size come from TCRdb's table, not from the authors' own analysis. The sample yields about 670,000 distinct CDR3 sequences; around 50% were counted once. In total, the top ten clones hold roughly 14% of the sample.

This clonotype was seen many times. Its specific antigen is unknown. Nothing much larger sits one base from this clone, and base qualities are not available. CDR1 MNHEY and CDR2 SMNVEV are derived from the germline V gene (reference sequence). The CDR3 runs 15 amino acids, cysteine and phenylalanine included. The CDR3 DNA has 45 bases and is translated from base 1. Germline trimming: 7 bases from V, 7 bases from J; junction bases outside gene matches: 12. The roughly 39 donors, aged about 6 to 100 years, were systemically healthy Caucasian individuals from Russia. Each donor gave about 9.2 milliliters of peripheral blood, drawn into EDTA-treated Vacutainer tubes. Ficoll-Paque density-gradient centrifugation was used to isolate PBMCs, with at least 6.5 million per sample. Total RNA, at least 6 micrograms per sample, was extracted from PBMCs with Trizol reagent. For every donor, an aliquot of PBMCs went through flow cytometry to measure the percentages of naive CD45RAhigh/CD27high T cells.

The origin of this receptor is a woman over 75 in good health. The sample consisted of blood. The V and J segments used are TRBV27 and TRBJ1-2, and TRBD1 matches 10 of the central bases. The CDR3 region has the sequence CASNPQGTGASGYTF. The DNA sequence is TGTGCCAGCAATCCTCAAGGGACAGGGGCTTCTGGCTACACCTTC.